A single sample gave rise to the 6 T cell receptor beta chains below, sequenced in a study of blood T cells in healthy people across ages. Through a sample-barcoded 5' primer and a J-beta primer mix, a second PCR was run for roughly 7 to 12 cycles. TCRdb ran MiXCR on the 5' RACE reads and lists one entry per CDR3 protein. The table records 1.8 million or so distinct CDR3 sequences, roughly two fifths of them present only once. Sequenced input: blood. The receptor set was obtained from a human donor in good health.

Notes on this clonotype: Compared with germline, one end of the junction differs, possibly owing to a read error. The V gene is TRBV12-3 or TRBV12-4, the J gene TRBJ2-3; 7 nucleotides line up with TRBD1. CDR3 size: 12 residues. DNA for the CDR3: TGCGTCACAGGGGAAGGAGTAGATACGCAGTATTTT. It is translated as CVTGEGVDTQYF.

This clonotype has more than one count but fewer than ten. J is TRBJ1-2 and V is TRBV4-2; perhaps TRBD1 as D (5 bases). The CDR3 contains 16 residues. Germline CDR1 and CDR2: LGHNA and YNFKEQ. Trimming removed 1 base from V and 0 bases from J, with 12 bases in between. This chain's CDR3 is CASSQVSGATNYGYTF. The CDR3 nucleotides read TGTGCCAGCAGCCAAGTCTCCGGGGCTACTAACTATGGCTACACCTTC.

The rearrangement uses TRBV7-3 and TRBJ2-2; 8 bases map to TRBD2. CDR3 length equals 14 residues. With V trimmed by 1 base and J by 8 bases, 3 bases remained unmatched. Germline V gene data show CDR1 as SGHTA and CDR2 as FQGTGA. In DNA form, the CDR3 reads TGTGCCAGCAGCTTAAATAGCGGGGCTGGGGAGCTGTTTTTT. This codes for CASSLNSGAGELFF. The complete variable domain, with remaining parts taken from reference TRBV7-3 and TRBJ2-2, reads GAGVSQTPSNKVTEKGKYVELRCDPISGHTALYWYRQSLGQGPEFLIYFQGTGAADDSGLPNDRFFAVRPEGSVSTLKIQRTERGDSAVYLCASSLNSGAGELFFGEGSRLTVL.

A note on this clonotype: One end of the junction is discordant with germline, which a read error may explain. The V and J genes are TRBV27 and TRBJ2-5; a weak D match, TRBD2 (5 bases). Germline V gene lookup returns CDR1 MNHEY and CDR2 SMNVEV (reference sequence). The CDR3 is 15 residues long. In nucleotides, the CDR3 is TGTGCCGGCAGTTTATCGATAATGAGAGGGGAGACCCAGTACTTC. It is translated as CAGSLSIMRGETQYF.

The chain carries TRBV9 and TRBJ2-3; TRBD2 matches at 12 bases. Germline CDR1 reads SGDLS; CDR2 reads YYNGEE. V was pared by 4 bases and J by 5 bases, with 8 bases of the junction left unmatched. This CDR3 is built from 16 residues. CDR3 coding DNA: TGTGCCAGCAGCATATCTAGCGGGGGGGAGCTAGATACGCAGTATTTT. Protein sequence: CASSISSGGELDTQYF. The whole variable domain, remainder taken from reference TRBV9 and TRBJ2-3, is DSGVTQTPKHLITATGQRVTLRCSPRSGDLSVYWYQQSLDQGLQFLIQYYNGEERAKGNILERFSAQQFPDLHSELNLSSLELGDSALYFCASSISSGGELDTQYFGPGTRLTVL.

The genes are TRBV12-3 or TRBV12-4 and TRBJ2-7; 7 bases fit TRBD1. The CDR3 spans 14 residues. The V and J ends lost 5 bases and 7 bases, in that order; junction bases with no gene match: 11. The CDR3, as DNA: TGTGCCAGCAGTGCCCCCGGGACAGTCAGTGAGCAGTACTTC. Residues: CASSAPGTVSEQYF.